This T cell receptor (beta chain) was sequenced in a study of human T cells and chemical hapten exposure (dated by TCRdb to about 2021). Regarding the research as a whole: The libraries were sequenced as a pool, and the TCR yield per sample differed mostly because of small variations in library volumes within the pool. This study followed changes in the peripheral blood TCR repertoire in vivo during primary and secondary sensitization of alopecia patients to the hapten diphenylcyclopropenone (DPC). Each blood RNA sample was used to sequence both TCR alpha and TCR beta chains.

Library preparation was by RACE. This sample was sequenced with a NextSeq 500. During library preparation, unique molecular identifiers were attached to individual cDNA molecules so that TCRs could be counted in a quantitative, reproducible way. The published analysis was carried out like this. A median of about 100,000 TCRs per sample was observed, with a range of 23,224 to 690,600. V, J and CDR3 annotation of the TCR reads was carried out using the Decombinator software suite. For PS versus PT1 abundance plots, all samples were subsampled to the same number of TCRs (28,000). TCRs were defined as expanded if absent before sensitization and observed at least eight times at the 2-week time point. TCRdb took the public reads, trimmed them with fastp at Q25, ran MiXCR for clone calling and kept in-frame beta chains. Merged by CDR3 protein, the rows form single entries marked with the most common genes and DNA. The V and J calls shown here were made by TCRdb, not taken from the authors' results. The sample profile shows 65,000 to 95,000 distinct CDR3 sequences; 8.6% of them were found once. The top ten clonotypes cover 1.7% of the sample.

Overall study outcomes, separate from this receptor: DPC sensitization did not change the number of TCRs with a frequency above 1 in 1000, and there was no evidence of changes in global repertoire structure. After repeated subsampling, changes were observed in the strength of the expansion versus patch-test correlation and in the threshold at which the correlation became significant.

This clonotype was seen only a few times. Its antigen specificity is not known. No qualities accompany the bases; no much larger clone lies one base away. The time point label here, explained by the study, means: healthy volunteer bleed at 6 weeks. Total RNA was extracted from unfractionated whole blood that had been collected in Tempus Blood RNA tubes. Five or six healthy volunteers were used as TCR sequencing controls and were bled at day 0, 2 weeks and 6 weeks. The CDR3 sequence holds 17 residues, the cysteine and phenylalanine included. Kept here is only the CDR3 DNA, which spans 51 bases and is read in frame from base 1. For CDR1 and CDR2, the germline V gene lists SGHRS and YFSETQ. Trimming removed 9 bases from V and 1 base from J; the gene matches leave 12 bases unexplained.

The sequenced sample was whole blood. Recombination linked TRBV5-1 to TRBJ2-6; 8 bases in the junction line up with TRBD1. The source of this sequence is a female donor in good health. Some clones in this sample may be carry-over from other donors' samples. The CDR3 is CATSLRGLISGANVLTF. The DNA is TGCGCCACCTCACTCAGGGGGCTTATATCTGGGGCCAACGTCCTGACTTTC.